This TCR beta chain was captured in a study of shared clonotypes between healthy human individuals. There are 17 residues in the CDR3. Germline-derived CDR1 and CDR2 are PRHDT and FYEKMQ (reference sequence). Deletions cut 0 bases from V and 3 bases from J, with 15 bases between. Positive CCR7 selection of CD45RO-negative cells yielded the naive CD8 cells, and terminally differentiated effector memory CD45RA+ cells were excluded. The assay was immunoSEQ multiplex PCR, and TCRdb's table has in-frame clones only and misses some. This table holds a few million clones, 90% to 95% found once. The sequenced sample was naive CD8+ T cells from PBMCs. The sequence was collected from a man in his late teens or twenties in good health. Some clones in this sample may be carry-over from other donors' samples. This chain links TRBV13 with TRBJ1-3; D ambiguous. This chain's CDR3 is CASSLGLIGYDGNTIYF. The CDR3 DNA sequence: TGTGCCAGCAGCTTAGGCCTCATAGGGTATGATGGAAACACCATATATTTT.